The source of this T cell receptor (beta chain) is a study of T-cell reconstitution after alpha-beta-depleted transplantation in children. Whole-study results and caveats: Expanded graft clones numbering several hundred reportedly gave rise to alpha-beta T cells about two months after transplant. Some patients' high day-60 TCRbeta diversity was attributed to recipient cells surviving conditioning.

This clonotype was picked up a small number of times. Its antigen is still unknown. Preparation of the TCRbeta library used unique molecular identifiers. TCRdb independently ran MiXCR on the PCR reads; one entry per CDR3 protein. The data show about 980,000 distinct CDR3 sequences, with about 29% seen just once and roughly 30% held by the top ten. The CDR3 spans 16 residues. The trim removed 6 bases at V and 6 bases at J, leaving 11 bases unmatched. The chain carries TRBV12-3 or TRBV12-4 and TRBJ1-3; TRBD1 aligns across 10 bases. The TCR was taken from a boy under two years old who had a stem cell transplant for SCID, so the T cells may come from the graft donor. Material: PBMCs, mostly from graft donor cells, obtained 360 days after TCRalphabeta/CD19-depleted stem cell transplant. The CDR3 region has the DNA TGTGCCAGCAGGAGCCGTGGGACAGGGGCTTCAAACACCATATATTTT. Translated, it gives CASRSRGTGASNTIYF.